A single sample gave rise to the 20 T cell receptor beta chains below, sequenced in a study of OX40 agonist ivuxolimab in advanced cancers. Library preparation used the immunoSEQ multiplex PCR assay. Imported from immuneACCESS, the table was reduced by TCRdb to in-frame sequences with V and J called. These copies leave out some clones; in studies compared against another copy, an unresolved V gene accounts for under half, and the cause of the remainder is not known. This sample is represented by some 98,000 clones; around 86% of them were singletons. Under 0.35% of the sample lies in the top ten. The source material was CD4+ or CD8+ T cells sorted from blood, sampled in a trial of the OX40 agonist ivuxolimab. These TCRs come from an adult with an advanced solid tumor such as melanoma, head and neck, liver or kidney cancer.

The J gene is TRBJ2-5, the V gene TRBV27; 8 bases agree with TRBD2. J was trimmed by 4 bases and V by 6 bases; bases with no gene match: 13. The CDR3 is 16 residues long. Germline loops: CDR1 MNHEY, CDR2 SMNVEV (reference sequence). CDR3 DNA: TGTGCCAGCAGGGGTCTAGCGGGCCGCGGAGGAGAGACCCAGTACTTC. It specifies CASRGLAGRGGETQYF.

The chain carries TRBV13 and TRBJ2-3; 11 nucleotides match TRBD2. Unmatched junction bases numbered 6, after V lost 5 bases and J lost 5 bases. This CDR3 region has 15 residues. Per the germline V gene, CDR1 is PRHDT and CDR2 is FYEKMQ (reference sequence). The CDR3 DNA reads TGTGCCAGCAGCCAGACGACTAGCGGGGTAGATACGCAGTATTTT. It encodes CASSQTTSGVDTQYF.

This chain joins TRBV14 and TRBJ1-1; D gene unclear. The germline V gene has CDR1 SGHDN and CDR2 FVKESK. The germline V and J ends were trimmed by 1 base and 4 bases, with 7 bases remaining between them. CDR3 length equals 13 residues. In DNA form, the CDR3 reads TGTGCCAGCAGCCAAGGACAATTCACTGAAGCTTTCTTT. Translation gives CASSQGQFTEAFF.

The chain recombines TRBV27 with TRBJ1-2; D unresolved. Trimming cost V 6 bases and J 8 bases, with 13 bases left between them. The CDR3 is made up of 12 amino acids. CDR1 and CDR2 (germline): MNHEY, SMNVEV (reference sequence). The CDR3 region is CASRGSAGGYTF. The CDR3 nucleotides read TGTGCCAGCAGGGGTTCTGCGGGGGGCTACACCTTC.

J is TRBJ1-6 and V is TRBV7-2; D is unresolved. Trimming stripped 9 bases from V and 0 bases from J, with 9 bases between. CDR1 SGHTA and CDR2 FQGNSA come from the germline V gene. The CDR3 extends over 14 amino acids. The DNA of the CDR3 is TGTGCCAGTTGTCTCGCCTCCTATAATTCACCCCTCCACTTT. It translates to CASCLASYNSPLHF.

J is TRBJ2-1 and V is TRBV5-5; the match to TRBD2 covers 10 bases. Germline loops: CDR1 SGHKS, CDR2 YYEKEE (reference sequence). This CDR3 has 18 residues. The V and J ends lost 0 bases and 2 bases, in that order; junction bases with no gene match: 8. Written as DNA, the CDR3 is TGTGCCAGCAGCTTGGCTGCTAGCGGGGGAGCCCCCTACAATGAGCAGTTCTTC. It codes for CASSLAASGGAPYNEQFF.

The J gene is TRBJ1-5, the V gene TRBV9; D might be TRBD1 (5 bases). Per the germline V gene, CDR1 is SGDLS and CDR2 is YYNGEE. The V end lost 0 bases, the J end lost 2 bases, and 9 bases lay between the germline ends. The CDR3 sequence is 15 residues long. For the CDR3, the DNA is TGTGCCAGCAGCGTAGGGGGGGTTGGCAATCAGCCCCAGCATTTT. Its translation: CASSVGGVGNQPQHF.

This rearrangement joins TRBV6-6 to TRBJ2-1; D may be TRBD2 (6 bases). V gave up 4 bases and J gave up 0 bases, with 13 bases separating them. This CDR3 is built from 16 residues. The germline gives CDR1 MNHNY, CDR2 SVGAGI (reference sequence). The CDR3 region has the DNA TGTGCCAGCAGTTCGTCACTAGCCCTCTCCTACAATGAGCAGTTCTTC. It yields the protein CASSSSLALSYNEQFF.

This sequence joins TRBV25-1 and TRBJ1-2, with D unclear. CDR3 size: 12 residues. V was trimmed by 5 bases and J by 4 bases, leaving 8 bases between them. Per germline, CDR1 MGHDK and CDR2 SYGVNS. The CDR3 loop is CASSPGPYGYTF. CDR3 bases: TGTGCCAGCAGTCCCGGGCCCTATGGCTACACCTTC.

This clone appeared a few times. The chain joins TRBV9 to TRBJ1-6; D might be TRBD1 (6 bases). V was cut by 2 bases and J by 7 bases, with 10 bases left in between. The CDR3 sequence is 14 residues long. The germline gives CDR1 SGDLS, CDR2 YYNGEE. CDR3 sequence (DNA): TGTGCCAGCAGCGTCAATACAGGGAATTCACCCCTCCACTTT. This sequence encodes CASSVNTGNSPLHF.

The rearrangement links TRBV27 to TRBJ1-1; no firm D call. Germline V lookup: CDR1 MNHEY, CDR2 SMNVEV (reference sequence). V lost 4 bases and J lost 5, with 17 bases in between. The CDR3 is made up of 15 amino acids. For the CDR3, the DNA is TGTGCCAGCAGTTGGAACATTAAAATGGGGACTGAAGCTTTCTTT. It codes for CASSWNIKMGTEAFF.

This chain links TRBV7-2 with TRBJ1-2, with D possibly TRBD1 on 5 matching bases. Trimming stripped 0 bases from V and 7 bases from J, with 12 bases between. CDR3 length: 14 amino acids. From germline, CDR1 is SGHTA and CDR2 FQGNSA. CDR3 DNA: TGTGCCAGCAGCTTAGCGTGGCAGGGTGGTGGCTACACCTTC. Amino acid sequence: CASSLAWQGGGYTF.

The chain is built from TRBV2 and TRBJ1-3, with 8 nucleotides matching TRBD1. V lost 4 bases to trimming and J lost 2 bases; unmatched junction nucleotides: 4. The germline gives CDR1 SNHLY, CDR2 FYNNEI. The CDR3 runs 15 residues. The CDR3 DNA is TGTGCCAGCAGTGGGGGGACAGGCCCTGGAAACACCATATATTTT. As protein: CASSGGTGPGNTIYF.

This rearrangement joins TRBV7-2 to TRBJ2-1; TRBD1 aligns across 8 bases. V gave up 5 bases and J gave up 5 bases; unmatched junction bases: 5. Germline lookup yields CDR1 SGHTA and CDR2 FQGNSA. The CDR3 length is 14 residues. In nucleotides, the CDR3 is TGTGCCAGCAGCACGCGGACAGGGAACAATGAGCAGTTCTTC. Protein: CASSTRTGNNEQFF. The variable domain in full, completed from reference TRBV7-2 and TRBJ2-1, reads GAGVSQSPSNKVTEKGKDVELRCDPISGHTALYWYRQSLGQGLEFLIYFQGNSAPDKSGLPSDRFSAERTGGSVSTLTIQRTQQEDSAVYLCASSTRTGNNEQFFGPGTRLTVL.

A remark on this clone: Other nucleotide sequences in the sample specify the same CDR3. The V and J genes are TRBV5-1 and TRBJ1-4, with 7 positions matching TRBD1. V was pared by 4 bases and J by 8 bases, with 8 bases of the junction left unmatched. CDR1 and CDR2 (germline): SGHRS, YFSETQ. The CDR3 has 14 amino acids. The CDR3 here is CASSPGGGSEKLFF. DNA for the CDR3: TGCGCCAGCAGCCCAGGGGGAGGATCGGAAAAACTGTTTTTT.

This rearrangement joins TRBV23-1 to TRBJ2-7; TRBD1 matches 8 bases. TRBV23-1 is labeled an ORF, and its function is uncertain. The CDR3 extends over 16 amino acids. The ends lost 0 bases at V and 5 bases at J; junction bases unmatched: 9. The CDR3 region is CASSQSRQGKRHEQYF. Here the CDR3 DNA reads TGCGCCAGCAGTCAATCGCGACAGGGGAAACGCCACGAGCAGTACTTC.

The chain links TRBV6-6 to TRBJ2-5; the D is unclear. Trimming removed 4 bases from V and 4 bases from J, with 13 bases in between. Germline values: CDR1 MNHNY, CDR2 SVGAGI (reference sequence). CDR3 length: 14 amino acids. The CDR3 nucleotides are TGTGCCAGCAGTTCGTCGTCGTCGGGAGAGACCCAGTACTTC. It codes for CASSSSSSGETQYF.

This chain's CDR3 is CASSPGQGRQETQYF. The CDR3 bases are TGTGCCAGCAGCCCGGGACAGGGGCGACAAGAGACCCAGTACTTC. The V gene is TRBV5-4, the J gene TRBJ2-5, with TRBD1 identical over 10 bases. From germline, CDR1 is SGHNT and CDR2 YYREEE (reference sequence). Trimming at V came to 4 bases and at J to 2 bases, leaving 5 bases not matched to a gene. This CDR3 spans 15 amino acids.

A single count supports this clone. The chain has TRBV9 and TRBJ2-3, with a weak D call TRBD1 (7 bases). This CDR3 contains 15 residues. V lost 3 bases and J 3 bases, leaving 14 bases between the germline ends. Germline-derived CDR1 and CDR2 are SGDLS and YYNGEE. CDR3 sequence reads: CASSGGDRETDTQYF. CDR3 sequence (DNA): TGTGCCAGCAGCGGGGGGGACAGAGAAACAGATACGCAGTATTTT.

The chain uses TRBV6-6 and TRBJ2-5, with D possibly being TRBD1 (6 bases). Germline loops: CDR1 MNHNY, CDR2 SVGAGI (reference sequence). The length of the CDR3 is 14 residues. V gave up 2 bases and J gave up 4 bases, with 11 bases separating them. The CDR3 sequence is CASSYGTRGETQYF. CDR3 DNA sequence: TGTGCCAGCAGTTACGGCACCAGGGGAGAGACCCAGTACTTC.